The clone carrying this T cell receptor (beta chain) has only a few counts. The sample originates from a study of human T cells and chemical hapten exposure. Study context: Read at 6 days, the patch tests placed 0.01% DPC on the upper back.

The V end was cut by 6 bases, the J end by 2 bases, with 19 bases between. The CDR3 spans 15 residues. Looked up from germline, CDR1 is SQVTM and CDR2 is ANQGSEA. Via MiXCR, TCRdb re-called the RACE reads, giving one row per CDR3 protein. The table has 80,000 to 100,000 distinct CDR3 sequences, about 10% seen once. The time point: pre-sensitization, week 0. The sample's treatment: therapeutic diphenylcyclopropenone sensitization with weekly scalp DPC. The J gene is TRBJ2-5, the V gene TRBV29-1; a possible D gene is TRBD1 (5 bases). The source of this sequence is a woman in her fifties or sixties with alopecia areata. Some clones in this sample may be carry-over from other donors' samples. Sequencing used whole blood, obtained in connection with sensitization to the hapten diphenylcyclopropenone (DPC). The CDR3 is CSVGRIHLDQETQYF. In DNA, the CDR3 is TGCAGCGTGGGGCGCATTCATCTAGATCAAGAGACCCAGTACTTC.